The clone carrying this T cell receptor (beta chain) has a handful of counts. Its antigen is still unknown. CDR1 MNHEY and CDR2 SMNVEV come from the germline V gene (reference sequence). Trimming removed 6 bases from V and 14 bases from J; junction bases left unmatched: 10. The CDR3 is 12 amino acids. MiXCR, applied by TCRdb to the RT-PCR reads, yields one record per CDR3 protein. The profile covers approximately 160,000 distinct CDR3 sequences, with around 11% appearing a single time and about 40% taken by the ten largest. This specimen comes from a study of response to subunit inactivated influenza vaccine. Overall study findings and caveats: Authors suggested seasonal influenza vaccinations each recruit few new T cells.

This specimen was CD8+ T cells sorted from PBMCs, taken around 25 months after vaccination. The clonotype originates from a man between 50 and 69 years old who received an inactivated influenza vaccine. V and J are TRBV27 and TRBJ2-3, with 8 bases lining up with TRBD2. The CDR3 reads CASSLPGLDTYF. DNA of the CDR3: TGTGCCAGCAGCCTCCCGGGACTAGATACGTATTTT.